This T cell receptor beta chain was captured in a study of PD-1 blockade in classical Hodgkin lymphoma. The CDR3 has 17 residues. CDR1 is LGHNA, CDR2 YNFKEQ, per germline. The germline V and J ends were trimmed by 1 base and 4 bases, with 16 bases remaining between them. Every patient experienced relapse after autologous stem cell transplantation, and brentuximab vedotin exposure varied. This clone was counted only a few times. Repertoires were generated with immunoSEQ multiplex PCR, while TCRdb's copy carries only in-frame clones and drops some. The top ten clones hold approximately 6.3% of a sample with about 100,000 clones, 85% to 90% of them seen once.

The specimen was peripheral blood mononuclear cells (PBMCs), collected before the second cycle of nivolumab. The clonotype comes from a human donor with classical Hodgkin lymphoma. The rearrangement links TRBV4-2 to TRBJ1-4, with D uncertain. DNA for the CDR3: TGTGCCAGCAGCCAAGGAATAACGACGGAATATAATGAAAAACTGTTTTTT. Amino acids: CASSQGITTEYNEKLFF.